Shown below are 32 T cell receptor beta chains from a single sample sequenced in a study of T cells in Graves' hyperthyroidism and ophthalmopathy. RNA transcripts provided the source from which TCR beta CDR3 regions were amplified. Researchers ran a first-round RT-PCR on the TCR CDR3 using the HTBI primer set. TCRdb used MiXCR to reprocess the multiplex PCR reads, holding one entry per CDR3 protein. The sample shows some 490,000 distinct CDR3 sequences, under 25% of them seen only once. Input material: blood. The receptors were sampled from a woman aged 70-85 years with Graves' ophthalmopathy.

The rearrangement links TRBV4-1 to TRBJ2-7, with 8 nucleotides matching TRBD2. V shed 6 bases, J shed 5 bases, and the junction held 9 bases outside the gene matches. CDR3 length equals 14 residues. The V gene's germline CDR1 is MGHRA and CDR2 YSYEKL. This chain's CDR3 is CASRREAQSHEQYF. DNA of the CDR3: TGCGCCAGCAGGCGGGAGGCCCAGAGCCACGAGCAGTACTTC.

This clonotype was seen a handful of times. The chain recombines TRBV2 with TRBJ2-2; no reliable D call. Germline V gene sequence: CDR1 SNHLY, CDR2 FYNNEI. This CDR3 is 15 amino acids long. V lost 3 bases to trimming and J lost 3 bases, with 11 bases between them. CDR3 nucleotides: TGTGCCAGCAGTGACGCCCTACTATACACCGGGGAGCTGTTTTTT. It is translated as CASSDALLYTGELFF. Full variable domain (outside the CDR3, taken from reference TRBV2 and TRBJ2-2): EPEVTQTPSHQVTQMGQEVILRCVPISNHLYFYWYRQILGQKVEFLVSFYNNEISEKSEIFDDQFSVERPDGSNFTLKIRSTKLEDSAMYFCASSDALLYTGELFFGEGSRLTVL.

Of note for this clonotype: This may stem from a read error, because a much larger clone lies one nucleotide away. The V and J genes are TRBV24-1 and TRBJ2-2; TRBD1 matches 7 bases. Germline lookup yields CDR1 KGHDR and CDR2 SFDVKD. After removal of 6 bases from V and 6 bases from J, the junction contained 9 bases not matched to a gene. The CDR3 is 15 residues long. CDR3 region: CATSLQGTYAGELFF. Written as DNA, the CDR3 is TGTGCCACCAGTCTACAGGGGACCTACGCCGGGGAGCTGTTTTTT.

This chain connects TRBV19 to TRBJ1-1; 7 positions match TRBD1. Per germline, CDR1 LNHDA and CDR2 SQIVND (reference sequence). J was trimmed by 5 bases and V by 1 base; bases with no gene match: 7. The CDR3 covers 15 residues. The CDR3 bases are TGTGCCAGTAGTATAGGGGCAGGGGGTAAGACTGAAGCTTTCTTT. Translated, it gives CASSIGAGGKTEAFF.

This clonotype appeared a few times. The V and J genes are TRBV6-1 and TRBJ2-1; D may be TRBD2 (6 bases). The germline V and J ends were trimmed by 5 bases and 6 bases, with 14 bases remaining between them. This CDR3 comprises 14 residues. From germline, CDR1 is MNHNS and CDR2 SASEGT. This CDR3 is CASSTTGGPNEQFF. CDR3 sequence (DNA): TGTGCCAGCAGTACTACCGGGGGTCCCAATGAGCAGTTCTTC.

The chain has TRBV5-1 and TRBJ1-5; the match to TRBD1 covers 9 bases. The CDR3 length is 15 residues. After removal of 4 bases from V and 0 bases from J, the junction contained 2 bases not matched to a gene. CDR1 is SGHRS and CDR2 is YFSETQ in the germline V gene. CDR3 residues: CASSPGQGSNQPQHF. Here the CDR3 DNA reads TGCGCCAGCAGCCCGGGACAGGGTAGCAATCAGCCCCAGCATTTT.

Many counts were recorded for this clonotype. The genes are TRBV7-8 and TRBJ1-5, with D unresolved. Germline CDR1 reads SGHVS; CDR2 reads FQNEAQ. V lost 2 bases and J lost 4, with 6 bases in between. The CDR3 runs to 13 residues. The CDR3 protein is CASSLMGNQPQHF. The CDR3 nucleotides are TGTGCCAGCAGCTTAATGGGGAATCAGCCCCAGCATTTT.

The sample holds many counts of this clonotype. The V call is TRBV27, the J call TRBJ2-1; maybe TRBD2 (6 bases). This CDR3 is built from 14 residues. Trimming removed 3 bases at V and 7 bases at J, with 13 bases between. Germline CDR1 reads MNHEY; CDR2 reads SMNVEV (reference sequence). The DNA for the CDR3 is TGTGCCAGCAGTTTGGCTAGCGCATGGAATGAGCAGTTCTTC. It translates to CASSLASAWNEQFF.

There are many counts of this clonotype. This sequence joins TRBV27 and TRBJ1-1, with a possible D match to TRBD1 (5 bases). The V end was cut by 5 bases, the J end by 2 bases, with 15 bases between. CDR3 size: 15 residues. Germline assignment: CDR1 MNHEY and CDR2 SMNVEV (reference sequence). The CDR3 nucleotides read TGTGCCAGCAGTCCAGGGTTTTTCCCAAACACTGAAGCTTTCTTT. It is translated as CASSPGFFPNTEAFF.

Regarding this clonotype: This may arise from a read error, as a much more abundant clone is one base away. The chain uses TRBV2 and TRBJ2-7; tentative D call: TRBD2 (6 bases). Germline V lookup: CDR1 SNHLY, CDR2 FYNNEI. The V end lost 6 bases, the J end lost 7 bases, and 10 bases lay between the germline ends. The CDR3 is 11 amino acids. In DNA, the CDR3 is TGTGCCAGCAGGTTGGGGGGTGAGCAGTACTTC. It translates to CASRLGGEQYF. Full variable domain (remainder filled in from reference TRBV2 and TRBJ2-7): EPEVTQTPSHQVTQMGQEVILRCVPISNHLYFYWYRQILGQKVEFLVSFYNNEISEKSEIFDDQFSVERPDGSNFTLKIRSTKLEDSAMYFCASRLGGEQYFGPGTRLTVT.

Worth noting for this clonotype: A much larger clone differs by one base, so this may be a read error. The chain recombines TRBV28 with TRBJ2-1; D remains unclear. The V end lost 6 bases, the J end lost 6 bases, and 15 bases lay between the germline ends. This CDR3 has 14 amino acids. CDR1 is MDHEN and CDR2 is SYDVKM in the germline V gene. The CDR3 sequence is CASRSPQEINEQFF. CDR3 sequence (DNA): TGTGCCAGCAGATCCCCGCAGGAGATCAATGAGCAGTTCTTC.

This clonotype was seen ten or more times. The chain has TRBV12-3 or TRBV12-4 and TRBJ1-1; D is ambiguous. The length of the CDR3 is 13 residues. Trimming removed 2 bases at V and 7 bases at J, with 11 bases between. CDR3 nucleotide sequence: TGTGCCAGCAGTTTATCTAGGAAAGGTGAAGCTTTCTTT. Residues: CASSLSRKGEAFF.

This clonotype occurred a few times. This rearrangement joins TRBV29-1 to TRBJ1-1, with 7 bases fitting TRBD1. The germline V gene has CDR1 SQVTM and CDR2 ANQGSEA. The V gene end was trimmed by 6 bases and the J gene end by 5 bases; junction bases not matched to a gene: 12. The CDR3 runs 14 residues. The CDR3 sequence: CSVDQTGLGTEAFF. DNA of the CDR3: TGCAGCGTGGACCAGACAGGGCTTGGGACTGAAGCTTTCTTT.

The rearrangement joins TRBV5-1 to TRBJ1-1, with 9 bases identical to TRBD1. V was pared by 4 bases and J by 4 bases, with 5 bases of the junction left unmatched. This CDR3 region has 14 residues. The germline V gene has CDR1 SGHRS and CDR2 YFSETQ. The CDR3 DNA is TGCGCCAGCAGCCCACAGGGGGCGCGCACTGAAGCTTTCTTT. This sequence encodes CASSPQGARTEAFF.

The chain has TRBV30 and TRBJ1-4; 9 bases match TRBD1. The CDR3 is made up of 14 amino acids. The germline V gene has CDR1 GTSNPN and CDR2 SVGIG (reference sequence). Unmatched junction bases numbered 7, after V lost 3 bases and J lost 8 bases. The CDR3 loop is CAWSHRGRHEKLFF. In DNA form, the CDR3 reads TGTGCCTGGAGCCACAGGGGGCGGCACGAAAAACTGTTTTTT.

This clonotype was detected many times. This chain connects TRBV7-6 to TRBJ1-6; 7 positions agree with TRBD1. This CDR3 comprises 14 residues. Germline trimming cut 4 bases from V and 6 bases from J; bases unmatched to any gene: 3. In germline, CDR1 is SGHVS, CDR2 FNYEAQ. CDR3 coding DNA: TGTGCCAGCAGCTCGGGACAGACTAATTCACCCCTCCACTTT. It translates to CASSSGQTNSPLHF.

This clonotype came up a few times. The V call is TRBV7-3, the J call TRBJ2-1; D ambiguous. The length of the CDR3 is 14 residues. In germline, CDR1 is SGHTA, CDR2 FQGTGA. With 6 bases removed from V and 1 base from J, the gap between germline ends came to 10 bases. The CDR3 loop is CASSTFPSYNEQFF. The CDR3 nucleotides are TGTGCCAGCAGTACCTTCCCGTCCTACAATGAGCAGTTCTTC.

In its sample, this clonotype was seen many times. This chain uses TRBV12-3 or TRBV12-4 with TRBJ2-7; D unclear. This CDR3 is built from 11 residues. V dropped 2 bases and J dropped 6 bases, with 5 bases sitting between them. As DNA, the CDR3 is TGTGCCAGCAGTTTACATCTCGAGCAGTACTTC. Translating gives CASSLHLEQYF.

This clonotype was seen a few times. The chain employs TRBV28 and TRBJ1-3; D is undetermined. V lost 8 bases and J lost 2, with 13 bases in between. CDR3 length: 14 amino acids. The V gene's germline CDR1 is MDHEN and CDR2 SYDVKM. The CDR3 protein is CASGLEVAGNTIYF. Written as DNA, the CDR3 is TGTGCCAGCGGATTGGAAGTTGCTGGAAACACCATATATTTT. The full variable domain, in which reference TRBV28 and TRBJ1-3 provide the parts outside the CDR3, is DVKVTQSSRYLVKRTGEKVFLECVQDMDHENMFWYRQDPGLGLRLIYFSYDVKMKEKGDIPEGYSVSREKKERFSLILESASTNQTSMYLCASGLEVAGNTIYFGEGSWLTVV.

This clonotype was observed a few times. This chain joins TRBV3-1 and TRBJ1-1; possible D gene TRBD1, 5 bases. Germline V gives CDR1 LGHDT, CDR2 YNNKEL (reference sequence). The ends were cut back, 0 bases at V and 11 bases at J, with 13 bases in the middle. This CDR3 is built from 13 residues. In nucleotides, the CDR3 is TGTGCCAGCAGCCAAGATACAGGCGGACGGGCTTTCTTT. Amino acids: CASSQDTGGRAFF.

This clonotype was observed at least ten times. The rearrangement joins TRBV20-1 to TRBJ2-3; D unresolved. This CDR3 is built from 15 residues. Germline V CDR1 and CDR2: DFQATT, SNEGSKA (reference sequence). V was pared by 1 base and J by 0 bases, with 11 bases between. CDR3 protein: CSARGASFSTDTQYF. DNA of the CDR3: TGCAGTGCTAGAGGGGCCTCTTTTAGCACAGATACGCAGTATTTT.

This clonotype was seen only a few times. The chain has TRBV7-2 and TRBJ1-2; TRBD1 agrees at 9 bases. V lost 5 bases to trimming and J lost 7 bases; unmatched junction nucleotides: 5. The CDR3 contains 13 residues. Germline V gene sequence: CDR1 SGHTA, CDR2 FQGNSA. In DNA form, the CDR3 reads TGTGCCAGCAGCCCGGGACAGGGACCTGGCTACACCTTC. It encodes CASSPGQGPGYTF.

This rearrangement joins TRBV20-1 to TRBJ2-5; D ambiguous. Looked up from germline, CDR1 is DFQATT and CDR2 is SNEGSKA (reference sequence). The CDR3 runs 12 residues. The V and J ends lost 6 bases and 9 bases respectively, with 17 bases between them. CDR3 DNA sequence: TGCAGTGCAACTCCTAATAACGAGGCCCAGTACTTC. Protein sequence: CSATPNNEAQYF.

This clonotype was observed many times. The rearrangement uses TRBV20-1 and TRBJ2-3, with TRBD2 as a possible D gene (5 bases). In germline, CDR1 is DFQATT, CDR2 SNEGSKA (reference sequence). The CDR3 has 13 residues. V was cut by 0 bases and J by 4 bases, with 8 bases left in between. The CDR3 sequence: CSAREAVPDTQYF. For the CDR3, the DNA is TGCAGTGCTAGAGAAGCGGTCCCAGATACGCAGTATTTT.

The sample holds a few counts of this clonotype. The chain has TRBV6-5 and TRBJ2-1; the D gene is possibly TRBD2 (6 bases). Germline V gives CDR1 MNHEY, CDR2 SVGAGI. V shed 1 base and J shed 0 bases, with 22 bases lying between them. This CDR3 contains 20 residues. The CDR3 loop is CASSYWARGLAQSSYNEQFF. For the CDR3, the DNA is TGTGCCAGCAGTTACTGGGCCCGTGGGCTAGCGCAGAGCTCCTACAATGAGCAGTTCTTC.

This clonotype showed up just a few times. The V gene is TRBV7-9, the J gene TRBJ1-1, with 8 positions matching TRBD1. The CDR3 runs to 15 residues. V shed 4 bases, J shed 3 bases, and the junction held 7 bases outside the gene matches. Germline CDR1 and CDR2: SEHNR and FQNEAQ (reference sequence). CDR3 loop: CASSWRQGSDTEAFF. Here the CDR3 DNA reads TGTGCCAGCAGCTGGAGACAGGGGAGTGACACTGAAGCTTTCTTT. Full variable domain (outside the CDR3, taken from reference TRBV7-9 and TRBJ1-1): DTGVSQNPRHKITKRGQNVTFRCDPISEHNRLYWYRQTLGQGPEFLTYFQNEAQLEKSRLLSDRFSAERPKGSFSTLEIQRTEQGDSAMYLCASSWRQGSDTEAFFGQGTRLTVV.

In this sample, this clonotype turned up many times. This sequence joins TRBV12-3 or TRBV12-4 and TRBJ2-5; TRBD2 matches at 9 bases. V shed 6 bases, J shed 4 bases, and the junction held 3 bases outside the gene matches. The CDR3 runs to 13 residues. CDR3 region: CASRVAGAETQYF. DNA for the CDR3: TGTGCCAGCAGAGTAGCGGGAGCAGAGACCCAGTACTTC.

The CDR3 region is CASSLFHEQYF. The CDR3 DNA reads TGTGCCAGCAGTTTGTTCCACGAGCAGTACTTC. The rearrangement links TRBV28 to TRBJ2-7; D ambiguous. The CDR3 runs 11 residues. Germline-derived CDR1 and CDR2 are MDHEN and SYDVKM. Trimming stripped 3 bases from V and 5 bases from J, with 5 bases between.

This clonotype was observed a handful of times. The rearrangement joins TRBV19 to TRBJ1-2, with 9 bases matching TRBD1. Losses at the gene ends were 5 bases for V and 2 bases for J; bases not matched to a gene: 6. Germline loops: CDR1 LNHDA, CDR2 SQIVND (reference sequence). This CDR3 is 15 amino acids long. The CDR3 DNA reads TGTGCCAGTAGTCTCTCCGGGACAGGGAACTATGGCTACACCTTC. It encodes CASSLSGTGNYGYTF.

The sample holds many counts of this clonotype. The chain employs TRBV7-2 and TRBJ2-7; possibly TRBD2 for D (6 bases). V lost 0 bases and J 3 bases, leaving 18 bases between the germline ends. Germline CDR1 reads SGHTA; CDR2 reads FQGNSA. The CDR3 contains 17 residues. CDR3 coding DNA: TGTGCCAGCAGCTTAGCGTTCTCCGCGGGATCCCTCTACGAGCAGTACTTC. Translation gives CASSLAFSAGSLYEQYF.

This clonotype was seen repeatedly, ten times or more. Here the CDR3 reads CASSFSILSEAFF. Written as DNA, the CDR3 is TGTGCCAGCAGTTTTTCGATATTGTCTGAAGCTTTCTTT. The rearrangement joins TRBV28 to TRBJ1-1, with no clear D. Germline V gives CDR1 MDHEN, CDR2 SYDVKM. The CDR3 covers 13 residues. Trimming removed 3 bases from V and 6 bases from J, with 11 bases in between.

The chain uses TRBV10-3 and TRBJ2-7; tentatively, D is TRBD1 (5 bases). With 3 bases removed from V and 0 bases from J, the gap between germline ends came to 9 bases. The germline V gene has CDR1 ENHRY and CDR2 SYGVKD. The CDR3 loop spans 14 amino acids. This CDR3 reads CAISEGALSYEQYF. As DNA, the CDR3 is TGTGCCATCAGTGAAGGGGCCCTCTCCTACGAGCAGTACTTC.